The 11 T cell receptor beta chains presented below share a single source sample, sequenced in a study of radiotherapy plus CTLA-4 blockade in lung cancer. The repertoire was sequenced with immunoSEQ multiplex PCR; TCRdb's copy has only in-frame clones and lacks some. The sample gives approximately 89,000 clones, under 80% of which show up once; 3.5% to 4.5% is in the top ten. Sequenced here: peripheral blood, sampled from a patient treated with radiotherapy plus ipilimumab. These TCRs come from a human donor with non-small cell lung cancer who had a partial response to radiotherapy plus ipilimumab. Some clones in this sample may be carry-over from other donors' samples.

V usage is TRBV12-2 and J usage is TRBJ2-1; the table's D call, TRBD2, was not checked against the DNA. TRBV12-2 is a pseudogene locus. The CDR3 loop spans 21 amino acids. CDR3 DNA: TGTGCAAGTCGCTTAGCTTGGGGCCAAAAAAGGACTAGCGGGGGGTACAATGAGCAGTTCTTC. Protein: CASRLAWGQKRTSGGYNEQFF.

The genes are TRBV29-1 and TRBJ2-5; the D gene is possibly TRBD1 (6 bases). Trimming cost V 7 bases and J 3 bases, with 18 bases left between them. Looked up from germline, CDR1 is SQVTM and CDR2 is ANQGSEA. This CDR3 spans 14 amino acids. CDR3 coding DNA: TGCAGCGGGAGAGGGCAGGGGCTAAAAGAGACCCAGTACTTC. Protein sequence: CSGRGQGLKETQYF.

The chain uses TRBV9 and TRBJ2-3, with 8 positions matching TRBD2. J gave up 3 bases and V 3 bases, and 6 bases lay outside the gene matches. CDR1 is SGDLS and CDR2 is YYNGEE in the germline V gene. This CDR3 contains 15 residues. Here the CDR3 DNA reads TGTGCCAGCAGCGGATTTGCGGGAGGAACAGATACGCAGTATTTT. Residues: CASSGFAGGTDTQYF.

The gene calls are TRBV4-2 and TRBJ1-1; D call uncertain. Germline CDR1 and CDR2: LGHNA and YNFKEQ. CDR3 size: 14 residues. Trimming pared 0 bases from V and 1 base from J, leaving 6 bases between. The CDR3 region has the DNA TGTGCCAGCAGCCAAGAGGGAGCGAACACTGAAGCTTTCTTT. Translating it yields CASSQEGANTEAFF.

The V gene is TRBV6-1, the J gene TRBJ2-5, with 7 bases lining up with TRBD2. The CDR3 has 15 residues. Germline CDR1 and CDR2: MNHNS and SASEGT. V lost 6 bases, J lost 5 bases, and 12 bases stayed unmatched. Here the CDR3 reads CASRRAAGVQETQYF. The DNA of the CDR3 is TGTGCCAGCAGAAGGGCGGCGGGAGTGCAGGAGACCCAGTACTTC.

CDR3: CASSINYGYTF. The CDR3 DNA follows: TGTGCCAGTTCTATTAACTATGGCTACACCTTC. This chain uses TRBV28 with TRBJ1-2; D is ambiguous. Germline assignment: CDR1 MDHEN and CDR2 SYDVKM. V was shortened by 9 bases and J by 1 base, with 6 bases between the two germline ends. CDR3 length: 11 amino acids.

This clone was seen more than once but under ten times. This chain uses TRBV2 with TRBJ1-2; TRBD1 matches 9 bases. V trimming: 6 bases; J trimming: 7 bases; junction bases outside the gene matches: 12. CDR1 is SNHLY, CDR2 FYNNEI, per germline. CDR3 length: 15 amino acids. The CDR3 is CASRPSFWDRVGYTF. DNA for the CDR3: TGTGCCAGCAGACCTTCTTTCTGGGACAGGGTTGGCTACACCTTC.

The V call is TRBV9, the J call TRBJ2-5; 11 nucleotides align to TRBD1. Losses at the gene ends were 0 bases for V and 5 bases for J; bases not matched to a gene: 6. The CDR3 totals 16 residues. Germline-derived CDR1 and CDR2 are SGDLS and YYNGEE. CDR3 protein: CASSVVPGQGAETQYF. CDR3 DNA: TGTGCCAGCAGCGTAGTACCCGGACAGGGGGCGGAGACCCAGTACTTC.

This clone was picked up a small number of times. The genes are TRBV7-9 and TRBJ2-1; 8 bases fit TRBD2. The CDR3 totals 14 residues. V was clipped by 2 bases and J by 8 bases; unmatched bases: 5. Germline V gene sequence: CDR1 SEHNR, CDR2 FQNEAQ (reference sequence). CDR3 sequence (DNA): TGTGCCAGCAGCTTACGGGGGGGGCCGGATGAGCAGTTCTTC. As protein: CASSLRGGPDEQFF.

The rearrangement links TRBV18 to TRBJ2-5; TRBD2 agrees at 11 bases. The germline V gene encodes CDR1 KGHSH and CDR2 LQKENI. This CDR3 has 17 amino acids. The trim removed 1 base at V and 1 base at J, leaving 5 bases unmatched. CDR3 coding DNA: TGTGCCAGCTCACCACGGATCCTAGCGGGGGGCCAAGAGACCCAGTACTTC. Amino acids: CASSPRILAGGQETQYF. Together with reference TRBV18 and TRBJ2-5, the CDR3 gives the full variable domain: NAGVMQNPRHLVRRRGQEARLRCSPMKGHSHVYWYRQLPEEGLKFMVYLQKENIIDESGMPKERFSAEFPKEGPSILRIQQVVRGDSAAYFCASSPRILAGGQETQYFGPGTRLLVL.

In this sample, this clone is medium-sized. V usage is TRBV7-2 and J usage is TRBJ2-1, with D maybe TRBD1 (5 bases). Germline-derived CDR1 and CDR2 are SGHTA and FQGNSA. The length of the CDR3 is 15 residues. The germline V and J ends were trimmed by 5 bases and 7 bases, with 18 bases remaining between them. The CDR3: CASSRGPGLPNEQFF. As DNA, the CDR3 is TGTGCCAGCAGCCGCGGTCCAGGGTTACCGAATGAGCAGTTCTTC.